This T cell receptor beta chain was retrieved from a study of T cell responses to AZD1222 COVID-19 vaccine. Study results and caveats: Among AZD1222 vaccinees, only six or seven were seropositive at baseline. Among spike-specific TCRs, nearly half reportedly target unmutated variant regions. Repertoire sampling occurred only after the peak T cell response.

The CDR3 length is 15 residues. Between the trimmed V and J ends, which lost 4 bases and 1 base, there was a span of 14 bases. Germline V gives CDR1 LGHDT, CDR2 YNNKEL (reference sequence). Sequenced by immunoSEQ multiplex PCR; TCRdb stores in-frame clones only, minus some. Counted here are around 87,000 clones, more than 80% occurring once; the ten biggest clones make up more than 2%. As regards this clone: What it binds is not known.

V usage is TRBV3-1 (or the pseudogene TRBV3-2) and J usage is TRBJ2-7; D is perhaps TRBD2 (5 bases). This specimen consisted of peripheral blood, obtained 28 days after the second AZD1222 dose. The receptor was isolated from an adult who received the AZD1222 COVID-19 vaccine. The CDR3 bases are TGTGCCAGCAGCCTCGCTTCTCCGGGGTCCTACGAGCAGTACTTC. Amino acids: CASSLASPGSYEQYF.